This is a list of T cell receptor beta chains from one sample in a study of cytomegalovirus exposure and HLA in healthy donors. TCRdb's copy holds only in-frame clones and misses some; the assay was immunoSEQ multiplex PCR. There are roughly 99,000 clones in the sample; more than 60% occur only once, and 16% lies in the top ten. Sequencing was done on a sample of PBMCs. These receptors all come from a man in his 60s in good health and CMV-seropositive. Each CDR3 is given with its conserved first and last residue. Fields, in order: J gene, D gene, V gene, CDR3 length, clone size, CDR3 protein, CDR3 DNA. A D gene is named only where the DNA matches it firmly. The size of a clone is reported for some rows only, either as once, few or many, or as a class for expanded clones.

j_gene: TRBJ1-5; d_gene: TRBD1; v_gene: TRBV7-9; len: 18; abundance: .; CDR3aa: CASSLAGLGQGLVQPQHF; CDR3nt: TGTGCCAGCAGCTTAGCGGGACTGGGACAGGGGTTGGTGCAGCCCCAGCATTTT
j_gene: TRBJ2-1; d_gene: TRBD1; v_gene: TRBV6-1; len: 14; abundance: once; CDR3aa: CASRRDRGTGEQFF; CDR3nt: TGTGCCAGCAGGAGAGACAGGGGGACAGGTGAGCAGTTCTTC
j_gene: TRBJ1-5; d_gene: .; v_gene: TRBV27; len: 14; abundance: .; CDR3aa: CASSFGVNNQPQHF; CDR3nt: TGTGCCAGCAGTTTCGGGGTTAACAATCAGCCCCAGCATTTT
j_gene: TRBJ1-4; d_gene: .; v_gene: TRBV30; len: 14; abundance: .; CDR3aa: CACNTVATNEKLFF; CDR3nt: TGTGCCTGCAATACAGTTGCAACTAATGAAAAACTGTTTTTT
j_gene: TRBJ2-1; d_gene: .; v_gene: TRBV6-6; len: 14; abundance: few; CDR3aa: CATHGTSSYNEQFF; CDR3nt: TGTGCCACCCACGGGACTTCCTCCTACAATGAGCAGTTCTTC
j_gene: TRBJ2-5; d_gene: .; v_gene: TRBV5-1; len: 13; abundance: .; CDR3aa: CASSSGVLETQYF; CDR3nt: TGCGCCAGCAGCTCAGGGGTTCTGGAGACCCAGTACTTC
j_gene: TRBJ2-1; d_gene: TRBD2; v_gene: TRBV4-1; len: 15; abundance: .; CDR3aa: CASSYDLAEYNEQFF; CDR3nt: TGCGCCAGCAGCTACGACCTAGCGGAATACAATGAGCAGTTCTTC
j_gene: TRBJ2-3; d_gene: .; v_gene: TRBV6-5; len: 13; abundance: .; CDR3aa: CASSERGGPEASF; CDR3nt: TGTGCCAGCAGTGAAAGGGGGGGCCCCGAGGCGTCTTTT
j_gene: TRBJ2-2; d_gene: .; v_gene: TRBV7-9; len: 15; abundance: .; CDR3aa: CARGRLRDNTGELFF; CDR3nt: TGTGCCAGGGGCCGGTTGAGAGATAACACCGGGGAGCTGTTTTTT
j_gene: TRBJ1-2; d_gene: .; v_gene: TRBV19; len: 17; abundance: .; CDR3aa: CASSIDHGSSLGGGYTF; CDR3nt: TGTGCCAGTAGTATAGATCACGGCTCTTCACTGGGGGGAGGCTACACCTTC
j_gene: TRBJ2-7; d_gene: TRBD1; v_gene: TRBV6-6; len: 15; abundance: .; CDR3aa: CASRPAGTGIYEQYF; CDR3nt: TGTGCCAGCAGGCCAGCCGGGACAGGGATATACGAGCAGTACTTC
j_gene: TRBJ1-6; d_gene: .; v_gene: TRBV30; len: 12; abundance: .; CDR3aa: CAWSPGSTPLHF; CDR3nt: TGTGCCTGGAGTCCCGGGAGTACACCCCTCCACTTT
j_gene: TRBJ1-4; d_gene: .; v_gene: TRBV7-9; len: 14; abundance: once; CDR3aa: CASSLRMENEKLFF; CDR3nt: TGTGCCAGCAGTCTACGTATGGAGAATGAAAAACTGTTTTTT
j_gene: TRBJ1-1; d_gene: .; v_gene: TRBV11-3; len: 12; abundance: once; CDR3aa: CASSRQGSEAFF; CDR3nt: TGTGCCAGCAGCCGTCAGGGGTCTGAAGCTTTCTTT
j_gene: TRBJ2-5; d_gene: TRBD2; v_gene: TRBV5-1; len: 16; abundance: .; CDR3aa: CASSFGLAGGQGTQYF; CDR3nt: TGCGCCAGCAGCTTCGGACTAGCGGGGGGCCAGGGGACCCAGTACTTC
j_gene: TRBJ1-6; d_gene: TRBD1; v_gene: TRBV5-4; len: 13; abundance: few; CDR3aa: CASSLRDSSPLHF; CDR3nt: TGTGCCAGCAGCCTCCGGGACAGCTCACCCCTCCACTTT
j_gene: TRBJ1-1; d_gene: .; v_gene: TRBV29-1; len: 13; abundance: once; CDR3aa: CSVEDPMNTEAFF; CDR3nt: TGCAGCGTTGAAGACCCTATGAACACTGAAGCTTTCTTT
j_gene: TRBJ2-7; d_gene: .; v_gene: TRBV4-1; len: 14; abundance: .; CDR3aa: CASARTNQGYEQYF; CDR3nt: TGCGCCAGCGCACGGACTAATCAAGGCTACGAGCAGTACTTC
j_gene: TRBJ1-3; d_gene: .; v_gene: TRBV10-1; len: 13; abundance: .; CDR3aa: CASSESGGNTIYF; CDR3nt: TGCGCCAGCAGTGAGAGCGGTGGAAACACCATATATTTT
j_gene: TRBJ2-1; d_gene: TRBD2; v_gene: TRBV7-2; len: 15; abundance: .; CDR3aa: CASSLDIAGHNEQFF; CDR3nt: TGTGCCAGCAGCCTGGATATAGCGGGGCACAATGAGCAGTTCTTC
j_gene: TRBJ2-5; d_gene: .; v_gene: TRBV7-2; len: 14; abundance: .; CDR3aa: CASSSGSPNHGQYF; CDR3nt: TGTGCCAGCAGCTCCGGTTCCCCGAATCATGGCCAGTACTTC
j_gene: TRBJ2-1; d_gene: TRBD2; v_gene: TRBV28; len: 14; abundance: .; CDR3aa: CASSYGGAGDEQFF; CDR3nt: TGTGCCAGCAGTTACGGGGGGGCCGGGGATGAGCAGTTCTTC
j_gene: TRBJ1-5; d_gene: .; v_gene: TRBV28; len: 16; abundance: .; CDR3aa: CASSTPGGTSNQPQHF; CDR3nt: TGTGCCAGCAGTACCCCGGGGGGGACGAGCAATCAGCCCCAGCATTTT
j_gene: TRBJ2-3; d_gene: .; v_gene: TRBV7-3; len: 14; abundance: .; CDR3aa: CASSLAGPTDTQYF; CDR3nt: TGTGCCAGCAGCTTAGCAGGGCCCACAGATACGCAGTATTTT
j_gene: TRBJ1-1; d_gene: .; v_gene: TRBV19; len: 14; abundance: .; CDR3aa: CASSILGRHTEAFF; CDR3nt: TGTGCCAGTAGTATCTTGGGCAGACACACTGAAGCTTTCTTT
j_gene: TRBJ2-2; d_gene: TRBD1; v_gene: TRBV6-5; len: 16; abundance: once; CDR3aa: CASSSGQLLNTGELFF; CDR3nt: TGTGCCAGCAGTTCGGGACAGCTACTGAACACCGGGGAGCTGTTTTTT
j_gene: TRBJ1-1; d_gene: .; v_gene: TRBV6-5; len: 14; abundance: .; CDR3aa: CASSYEVRNTEAFF; CDR3nt: TGTGCCAGCTCTTACGAAGTGAGGAACACTGAAGCTTTCTTT
j_gene: TRBJ2-3; d_gene: TRBD2; v_gene: TRBV19; len: 16; abundance: .; CDR3aa: CASSIYAGGNTDTQYF; CDR3nt: TGTGCCAGTAGTATCTACGCGGGGGGGAACACAGATACGCAGTATTTT
j_gene: TRBJ2-2; d_gene: TRBD2; v_gene: TRBV7-2; len: 16; abundance: .; CDR3aa: CASSPLAGGDAGELFF; CDR3nt: TGTGCCAGCAGCCCACTAGCGGGGGGTGATGCCGGGGAGCTGTTTTTT